The 10 T cell receptor beta chains below come from one sample, sequenced in a study of cytomegalovirus exposure and HLA in healthy donors. The PCR was carried out with 60 Vbeta primers and 13 Jbeta primers. Sequencing used immunoSEQ multiplex PCR; TCRdb keeps in-frame clones, though not all of them. The data show tens of thousands of clones, under 85% seen once. What was sequenced was PBMCs. The receptor set was obtained from a woman aged 40-49 years in good health and CMV-seropositive.

The chain couples TRBV18 to TRBJ2-3; TRBD2 is a possible D gene (5 bases). CDR1 is KGHSH and CDR2 is LQKENI in the germline V gene. V lost 5 bases and J lost 0, with 15 bases in between. The CDR3 spans 16 residues. CDR3 protein: CASSSMVGVSTDTQYF. As DNA, the CDR3 is TGTGCCAGCTCATCGATGGTCGGGGTGAGCACAGATACGCAGTATTTT.

The CDR3 spells CSAAGVDRGRENEQFF. The DNA for the CDR3 is TGCAGCGCCGCGGGGGTTGACAGGGGGCGCGAGAATGAGCAGTTCTTC. The chain links TRBV29-1 to TRBJ2-1, with 10 positions matching TRBD1. Germline V gives CDR1 SQVTM, CDR2 ANQGSEA. CDR3 size: 16 residues. V lost 7 bases to trimming and J lost 7 bases; unmatched junction nucleotides: 16.

V gene TRBV19 combines with J gene TRBJ2-2, with 8 bases that match TRBD2. V trimming: 9 bases; J trimming: 0 bases; junction bases outside the gene matches: 3. The CDR3 is 14 residues long. Germline V lookup: CDR1 LNHDA, CDR2 SQIVND (reference sequence). The CDR3 here is CASQGLANTGELFF. CDR3 nucleotide sequence: TGTGCCAGCCAGGGACTAGCGAACACCGGGGAGCTGTTTTTT.

This chain uses TRBV11-2 with TRBJ2-1, with a possible D match to TRBD1 (5 bases). Trimming shortened V by 1 base and J by 8 bases, and 18 bases separated the two germline ends. Germline CDR1 reads SGHAT; CDR2 reads FQNNGV. The CDR3 length is 16 residues. CDR3 sequence: CASSLAADTRADEQFF. The CDR3 coding sequence is TGTGCCAGCAGCTTAGCGGCGGACACCCGTGCGGATGAGCAGTTCTTC.

The chain links TRBV7-2 to TRBJ2-7, with 8 nucleotides matching TRBD1. The CDR3 contains 13 residues. Losses at the gene ends were 6 bases for V and 4 bases for J; bases not matched to a gene: 5. From germline, CDR1 is SGHTA and CDR2 FQGNSA. CDR3 sequence: CASRRTGIYEQYF. CDR3 bases: TGTGCCAGCAGAAGGACAGGGATTTACGAGCAGTACTTC. Variable domain in full (rest from reference TRBV7-2 and TRBJ2-7): GAGVSQSPSNKVTEKGKDVELRCDPISGHTALYWYRQSLGQGLEFLIYFQGNSAPDKSGLPSDRFSAERTGGSVSTLTIQRTQQEDSAVYLCASRRTGIYEQYFGPGTRLTVT.

The chain uses TRBV6-5 and TRBJ2-1, with 7 bases identical to TRBD1. Germline assignment: CDR1 MNHEY and CDR2 SVGAGI. V shed 6 bases and J 9 bases; nucleotides not matched to a gene: 8. The CDR3 consists of 13 residues. DNA for the CDR3: TGTGCCAGCAGACCCAAAGGGGGCCGTGAGCAGTTCTTC. Translated, it gives CASRPKGGREQFF.

This chain connects TRBV5-1 to TRBJ2-4, with 11 positions matching TRBD2. The V and J ends lost 2 bases and 0 bases, in that order; junction bases with no gene match: 7. From germline, CDR1 is SGHRS and CDR2 YFSETQ. This CDR3 is 18 amino acids long. The CDR3 DNA follows: TGCGCCAGCAGCTTAGGGCTAGCGGGGGGTTTAGCCAAAAACATTCAGTACTTC. It yields the protein CASSLGLAGGLAKNIQYF. The full variable domain, in which reference TRBV5-1 and TRBJ2-4 provide the parts outside the CDR3, is KAGVTQTPRYLIKTRGQQVTLSCSPISGHRSVSWYQQTPGQGLQFLFEYFSETQRNKGNFPGRFSGRQFSNSRSEMNVSTLELGDSALYLCASSLGLAGGLAKNIQYFGAGTRLSVL.

A single count supports this clone. V and J are TRBV7-2 and TRBJ2-1; maybe TRBD1 (5 bases). The CDR3 sequence is 15 residues long. Trimming left V 2 bases short and J 2 bases short, with 10 bases between. Germline V lookup: CDR1 SGHTA, CDR2 FQGNSA. The CDR3 coding sequence is TGTGCCAGCAGCTTAAGTCAGGGCGCCTACAATGAGCAGTTCTTC. Protein: CASSLSQGAYNEQFF.

CDR3 sequence: CASSRERGAYEQYF. CDR3 in DNA: TGTGCCAGCTCACGCGAGCGGGGAGCCTACGAGCAGTACTTC. This chain joins TRBV18 and TRBJ2-7; 7 bases are a match to TRBD2. Looked up from germline, CDR1 is KGHSH and CDR2 is LQKENI. This CDR3 comprises 14 residues. With 4 bases clipped from V and 2 bases from J, the junction kept 5 bases outside the gene matches.

This clone was counted a few times. This rearrangement joins TRBV9 to TRBJ2-1; a possible D gene is TRBD1 (6 bases). V was pared by 4 bases and J by 7 bases, with 18 bases between. The length of the CDR3 is 15 residues. The germline V gene has CDR1 SGDLS and CDR2 YYNGEE. The CDR3 loop reads CASSIPPDRTNEQFF. Here the CDR3 DNA reads TGTGCCAGCAGCATACCCCCGGACAGAACGAATGAGCAGTTCTTC.